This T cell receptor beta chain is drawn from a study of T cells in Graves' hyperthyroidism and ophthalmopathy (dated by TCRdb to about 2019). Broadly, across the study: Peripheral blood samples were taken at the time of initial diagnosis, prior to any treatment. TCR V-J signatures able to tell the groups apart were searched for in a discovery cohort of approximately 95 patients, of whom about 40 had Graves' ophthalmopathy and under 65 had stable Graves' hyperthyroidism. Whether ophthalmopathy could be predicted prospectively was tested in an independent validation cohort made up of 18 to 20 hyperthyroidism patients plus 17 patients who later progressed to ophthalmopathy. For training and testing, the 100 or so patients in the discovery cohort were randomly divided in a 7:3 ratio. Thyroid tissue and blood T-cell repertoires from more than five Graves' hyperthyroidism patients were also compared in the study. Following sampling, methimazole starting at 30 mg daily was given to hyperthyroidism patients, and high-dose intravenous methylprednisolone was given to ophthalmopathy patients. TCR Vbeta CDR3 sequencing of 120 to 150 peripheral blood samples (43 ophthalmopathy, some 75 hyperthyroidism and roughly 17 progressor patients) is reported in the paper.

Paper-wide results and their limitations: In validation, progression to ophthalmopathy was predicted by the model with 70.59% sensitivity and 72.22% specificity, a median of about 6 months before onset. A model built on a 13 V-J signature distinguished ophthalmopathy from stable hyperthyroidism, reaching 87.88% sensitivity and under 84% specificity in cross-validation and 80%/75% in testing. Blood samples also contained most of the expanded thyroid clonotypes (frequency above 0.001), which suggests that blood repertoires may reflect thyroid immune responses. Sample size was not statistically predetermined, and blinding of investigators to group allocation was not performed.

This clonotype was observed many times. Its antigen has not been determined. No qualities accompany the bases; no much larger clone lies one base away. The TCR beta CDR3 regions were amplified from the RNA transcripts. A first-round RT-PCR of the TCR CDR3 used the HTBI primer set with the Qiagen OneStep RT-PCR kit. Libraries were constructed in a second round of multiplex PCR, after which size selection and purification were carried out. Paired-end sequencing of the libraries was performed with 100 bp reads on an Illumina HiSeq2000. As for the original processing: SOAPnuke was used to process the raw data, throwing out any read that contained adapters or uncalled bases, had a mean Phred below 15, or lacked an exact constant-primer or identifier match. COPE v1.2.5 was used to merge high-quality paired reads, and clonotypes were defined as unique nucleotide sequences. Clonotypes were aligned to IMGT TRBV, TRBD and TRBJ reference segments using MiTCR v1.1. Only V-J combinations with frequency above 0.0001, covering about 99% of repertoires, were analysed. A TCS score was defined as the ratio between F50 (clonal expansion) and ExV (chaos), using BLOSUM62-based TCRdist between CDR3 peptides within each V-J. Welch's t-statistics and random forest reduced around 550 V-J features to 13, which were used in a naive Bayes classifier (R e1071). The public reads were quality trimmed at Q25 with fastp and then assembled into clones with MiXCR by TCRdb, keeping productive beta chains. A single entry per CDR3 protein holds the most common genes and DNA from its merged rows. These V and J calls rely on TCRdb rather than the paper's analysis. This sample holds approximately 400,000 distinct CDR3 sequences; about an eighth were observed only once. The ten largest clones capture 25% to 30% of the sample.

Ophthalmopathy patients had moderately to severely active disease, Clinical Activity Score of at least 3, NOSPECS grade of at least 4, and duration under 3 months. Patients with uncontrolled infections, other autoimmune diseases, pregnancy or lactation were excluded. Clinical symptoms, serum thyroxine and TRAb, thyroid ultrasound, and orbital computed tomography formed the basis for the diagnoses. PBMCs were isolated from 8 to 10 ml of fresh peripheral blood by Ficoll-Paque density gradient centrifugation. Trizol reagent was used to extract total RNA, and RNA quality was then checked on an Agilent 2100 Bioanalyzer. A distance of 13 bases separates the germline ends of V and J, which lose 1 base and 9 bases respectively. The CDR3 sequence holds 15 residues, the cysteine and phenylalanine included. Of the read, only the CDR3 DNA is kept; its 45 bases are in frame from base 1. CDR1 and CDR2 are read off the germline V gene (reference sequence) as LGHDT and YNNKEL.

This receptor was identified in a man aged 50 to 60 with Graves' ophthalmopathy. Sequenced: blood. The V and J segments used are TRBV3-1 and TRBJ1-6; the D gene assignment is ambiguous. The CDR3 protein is CASSQGFSDGSPLHF. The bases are TGTGCCAGCAGCCAAGGGTTCAGCGACGGTTCACCCCTCCACTTT.